Following are 10 T cell receptor beta chains from one sample sequenced in a study of T cell responses to AZD1222 COVID-19 vaccine. The repertoire was sequenced with immunoSEQ multiplex PCR; TCRdb's copy has only in-frame clones and lacks some. The table has around 71,000 clones, about 80% seen once. The specimen was peripheral blood, collected 28 days after the second AZD1222 dose. The receptors stem from an adult who received the AZD1222 COVID-19 vaccine.

The genes are TRBV4-1 and TRBJ1-3; no definite D call. CDR3 length: 16 residues. Deletions cut 2 bases from V and 6 bases from J, with 17 bases between. Germline V gene lookup returns CDR1 MGHRA and CDR2 YSYEKL. This chain's CDR3 is CASSQNGWGGENTIYF. The CDR3 bases are TGCGCCAGCAGCCAAAACGGTTGGGGAGGTGAAAACACCATATATTTT.

The J gene is TRBJ2-5, the V gene TRBV4-3, with a weak D call TRBD1 (6 bases). The length of the CDR3 is 16 residues. The V end lost 0 bases, the J end lost 6 bases, and 17 bases lay between the germline ends. CDR1 is LGHNA, CDR2 YSLEER, per germline. CDR3 in amino acids: CASSQDFRGRLKTQYF. The CDR3 nucleotides read TGCGCCAGCAGCCAAGATTTCAGGGGCCGGTTAAAGACCCAGTACTTC.

The rearrangement uses TRBV9 and TRBJ2-7; 8 nucleotides align to TRBD1. Trimming took 0 bases from V and 2 from J; bases not matched to a gene: 4. The CDR3 consists of 15 residues. Germline assignment: CDR1 SGDLS and CDR2 YYNGEE. Here the CDR3 DNA reads TGTGCCAGCAGCGTAGGGACAGGGAACGCCTACGAGCAGTACTTC. Translated, it gives CASSVGTGNAYEQYF.

CDR3 in DNA: TGTGCCAGCAGTCAAACAGGGGGGACCGGGGAGCTGTTTTTT. Translation: CASSQTGGTGELFF. The V and J genes are TRBV28 and TRBJ2-2, with TRBD1 matching 8 bases. The CDR3 spans 14 residues. Germline CDR1 is MDHEN and CDR2 is SYDVKM. V trimming: 5 bases; J trimming: 5 bases; junction bases outside the gene matches: 4.

This chain joins TRBV4-1 and TRBJ2-7; the D call may be TRBD1 or TRBD2 (6 bases each). Per the germline V gene, CDR1 is MGHRA and CDR2 is YSYEKL. The germline V and J ends were trimmed by 1 base and 4 bases, with 8 bases remaining between them. The CDR3 has 13 amino acids. This CDR3 is CASSQGGGYEQYF. The CDR3 DNA sequence: TGCGCCAGCAGCCAAGGAGGGGGGTACGAGCAGTACTTC.

This clone has a single count. The V and J genes are TRBV2 and TRBJ2-2, with D possibly matching TRBD2 (6 bases). The CDR3 is made up of 14 amino acids. From germline, CDR1 is SNHLY and CDR2 FYNNEI. Deletions cut 4 bases from V and 2 bases from J, with 8 bases between. CDR3 nucleotides: TGTGCCAGCAGTGGCGGGGTCAACACCGGGGAGCTGTTTTTT. It codes for CASSGGVNTGELFF.

This clone was found a few times. The chain joins TRBV5-4 to TRBJ2-7; D possibly matches TRBD1 or TRBD2 (5 bases each). V lost 4 bases and J lost 2, with 13 bases in between. Germline V lookup: CDR1 SGHNT, CDR2 YYREEE (reference sequence). CDR3 length: 14 residues. The CDR3 here is CASSPSRGAYEQYF. Here the CDR3 DNA reads TGTGCCAGCAGCCCCAGTCGGGGCGCCTACGAGCAGTACTTC.

The chain recombines TRBV7-9 with TRBJ1-1, with D possibly matching TRBD1 (6 bases). Germline CDR1 and CDR2: SEHNR and FQNEAQ (reference sequence). The V end was cut by 4 bases, the J end by 5 bases, with 23 bases between. The CDR3 has 17 amino acids. Here the CDR3 reads CASSSGRGFGELTEAFF. The CDR3 DNA is TGTGCCAGCAGCTCAGGGAGGGGGTTCGGGGAATTAACTGAAGCTTTCTTT.

This rearrangement joins TRBV6-5 to TRBJ1-2; 7 bases are a match to TRBD1. V dropped 7 bases and J dropped 4; count of bases not matched to a gene: 6. Germline V gene data show CDR1 as MNHEY and CDR2 as SVGAGI. The CDR3 totals 13 residues. For the CDR3, the DNA is TGTGCCAGCATGTCAGGGGGTAGCTATGGCTACACCTTC. Amino acids: CASMSGGSYGYTF.

V gene TRBV7-8 combines with J gene TRBJ2-2, with D perhaps TRBD1 (5 bases). This CDR3 has 15 residues. Germline V gene sequence: CDR1 SGHVS, CDR2 FQNEAQ. Trimming stripped 1 base from V and 5 bases from J, with 11 bases between. The CDR3 protein is CASSLGDSLTGELFF. The CDR3 region has the DNA TGTGCCAGCAGCTTAGGTGACAGTTTAACCGGGGAGCTGTTTTTT.